This T cell receptor (beta chain) is from a study of OX40 agonist ivuxolimab in advanced cancers. Study overall: Patients were infused with ivuxolimab every 2 weeks at 0.01 to 10 mg/kg. Patients undergoing dose escalation presented with hepatocellular carcinoma, melanoma, renal cell or head and neck cancer.

Libraries were prepared by immunoSEQ multiplex PCR; TCRdb keeps only in-frame clonotypes and omits some of them. This sample yields around 65,000 clones, of which just over 90% are seen a single time; approximately 0.3% belongs to the top ten. Turning to this clone: Its antigen is unidentified.

Whole-study results and caveats: At 0.1 to 3.0 mg/kg, CD4+ and CD8+ blood T cells expanded clonally by week 6.

CDR1 KGHSH and CDR2 LQKENI come from the germline V gene. The V and J ends lost 3 bases and 0 bases respectively, with 11 bases between them. The CDR3 totals 15 residues. This specimen was CD4+ or CD8+ T cells sorted from blood, taken in a trial of the OX40 agonist ivuxolimab. V gene TRBV18 combines with J gene TRBJ1-1; D might be TRBD1 (5 bases). This TCR was sampled from an adult with an advanced solid tumor such as melanoma, head and neck, liver or kidney cancer. The chain's CDR3 is CASSPMDTVNTEAFF. DNA of the CDR3: TGTGCCAGCTCACCGATGGACACCGTGAACACTGAAGCTTTCTTT.